Listed here are 13 T cell receptor beta chains from one sample, sequenced in a study of naive and memory T cell subsets. An equimolar mix of two oligonucleotides served as the beta constant-region primer for TRBC1 and TRBC2. TCRdb ran MiXCR on the UMI-ligation and nested PCR reads and lists one entry per CDR3 protein. The table lists tens of thousands of distinct CDR3 sequences, about 12% of them singletons. Sequencing input: central memory CD4+ T cells from blood. Receptors were obtained from a human donor in good health.

The chain combines TRBV19 with TRBJ2-7; 9 nucleotides align to TRBD1. In germline, CDR1 is LNHDA, CDR2 SQIVND (reference sequence). The ends lost 4 bases at V and 4 bases at J; junction bases unmatched: 17. This CDR3 is built from 18 residues. The CDR3 nucleotides read TGTGCCAGTAGTACCCGGGACAGGGTCGTCAGAAGGGGGTACGAGCAGTACTTC. It translates to CASSTRDRVVRRGYEQYF.

A word on this clonotype: A clone one base away is much larger, so this may be a read error. V gene TRBV6-1 combines with J gene TRBJ2-5; D possibly corresponds to TRBD1 (6 bases). This CDR3 contains 13 residues. Germline CDR1 reads MNHNS; CDR2 reads SASEGT. The CDR3: CASGETGRETQYF. Written as DNA, the CDR3 is TGTGCCAGCGGTGAGACAGGACGGGAGACCCAGTACTTC.

This chain uses TRBV11-2 with TRBJ1-5, with TRBD1 as a possible D gene (5 bases). This CDR3 is built from 16 residues. Germline values: CDR1 SGHAT, CDR2 FQNNGV. The V end was cut by 1 base, the J end by 1 base, with 11 bases between. CDR3 loop: CASSLGYGGSNQPQHF. The CDR3 DNA is TGTGCCAGCAGCTTAGGCTACGGGGGGAGCAATCAGCCCCAGCATTTT.

This clonotype was detected ten times or more. The rearrangement joins TRBV6-4 to TRBJ2-1, with D hard to call. The germline V gene encodes CDR1 MRHNA and CDR2 SNTAGT. Between the trimmed V and J ends, which lost 3 bases and 5 bases, there was a span of 20 bases. The CDR3 extends over 17 amino acids. Written as DNA, the CDR3 is TGTGCCAGCAGTGAACGCTGGGCAGTACTGTCCGACAATGAGCAGTTCTTC. Its protein product is CASSERWAVLSDNEQFF.

The gene calls are TRBV20-1 and TRBJ2-5, with D tentatively TRBD2 (6 bases). The germline V and J ends were trimmed by 1 base and 5 bases, with 14 bases remaining between them. CDR1 DFQATT and CDR2 SNEGSKA come from the germline V gene (reference sequence). The CDR3 consists of 14 residues. The CDR3 DNA follows: TGCAGTGCTAGAGTCCCGGTCGGGAGCGAGACCCAGTACTTC. Its translation is CSARVPVGSETQYF.

This clonotype was observed many times. The J gene is TRBJ2-3, the V gene TRBV4-2; 8 positions match TRBD2. This CDR3 contains 17 residues. CDR1 and CDR2 (germline): LGHNA, YNFKEQ. V dropped 0 bases and J dropped 0; count of bases not matched to a gene: 5. The CDR3 is CASSQDLLAESTDTQYF. DNA for the CDR3: TGTGCCAGCAGCCAAGACCTACTAGCGGAGAGCACAGATACGCAGTATTTT.

The rearrangement uses TRBV2 and TRBJ2-5, with D hard to call. Germline V lookup: CDR1 SNHLY, CDR2 FYNNEI. V lost 6 bases and J lost 5, with 7 bases in between. The CDR3 is 11 amino acids. CDR3 amino acids: CASRVEETQYF. In DNA form, the CDR3 reads TGTGCCAGCAGAGTAGAGGAGACCCAGTACTTC.

The J gene is TRBJ2-1, the V gene TRBV7-3; 9 nucleotides match TRBD2. The CDR3 length is 16 residues. Looked up from germline, CDR1 is SGHTA and CDR2 is FQGTGA. V was pared by 3 bases and J by 5 bases, with 8 bases of the junction left unmatched. In DNA form, the CDR3 reads TGTGCCAGCAGCTTGGCGGGCGGGAGGGGCGACAATGAGCAGTTCTTC. Protein: CASSLAGGRGDNEQFF.

CDR3 region: CASTGAGTPIAEQFF. In DNA form, the CDR3 reads TGTGCCAGCACAGGAGCGGGGACCCCGATCGCTGAGCAGTTCTTC. The V and J genes are TRBV28 and TRBJ2-1, with 7 nucleotides matching TRBD2. V lost 7 bases, J lost 9 bases, and 15 bases stayed unmatched. From germline, CDR1 is MDHEN and CDR2 SYDVKM. The CDR3 contains 15 residues.

This clonotype was counted a few times. The rearrangement links TRBV4-2 to TRBJ1-4, with 7 bases matching TRBD1. Germline CDR1 reads LGHNA; CDR2 reads YNFKEQ. The CDR3 is 14 residues long. With V trimmed by 1 base and J by 8 bases, 4 bases remained unmatched. The CDR3 sequence is CASSQGDSREKLFF. The CDR3 coding sequence is TGTGCCAGCAGCCAAGGGGACAGCAGAGAAAAACTGTTTTTT.

This clonotype was recorded at least ten times. The rearrangement uses TRBV7-2 and TRBJ2-2; TRBD1 aligns across 7 bases. The germline V gene encodes CDR1 SGHTA and CDR2 FQGNSA. V was pared by 5 bases and J by 7 bases, with 10 bases of the junction left unmatched. The CDR3 runs 15 residues. CDR3 amino acids: CASSHKTGWGGELFF. CDR3 bases: TGTGCCAGCAGCCACAAGACAGGGTGGGGCGGGGAGCTGTTTTTT.

In its sample, this clonotype was seen many times. The chain has TRBV20-1 and TRBJ1-2; D uncertain. CDR3 length: 13 residues. V was trimmed by 6 bases and J by 0 bases, leaving 11 bases between them. CDR1 and CDR2 from the germline V gene are DFQATT and SNEGSKA (reference sequence). The CDR3 coding sequence is TGCAGTGCGACGGACCCTACTAACTATGGCTACACCTTC. This codes for CSATDPTNYGYTF.

In this sample, this clonotype turned up many times. The V gene is TRBV20-1, the J gene TRBJ2-7, with 9 bases fitting TRBD2. The CDR3 is made up of 14 amino acids. Trimming cost V 6 bases and J 1 base; bases outside gene matches: 7. Germline V gene sequence: CDR1 DFQATT, CDR2 SNEGSKA (reference sequence). The CDR3 DNA follows: TGCAGTGCCCGGATGGCGGGAGGGTCCTACGAGCAGTACTTC. This codes for CSARMAGGSYEQYF.